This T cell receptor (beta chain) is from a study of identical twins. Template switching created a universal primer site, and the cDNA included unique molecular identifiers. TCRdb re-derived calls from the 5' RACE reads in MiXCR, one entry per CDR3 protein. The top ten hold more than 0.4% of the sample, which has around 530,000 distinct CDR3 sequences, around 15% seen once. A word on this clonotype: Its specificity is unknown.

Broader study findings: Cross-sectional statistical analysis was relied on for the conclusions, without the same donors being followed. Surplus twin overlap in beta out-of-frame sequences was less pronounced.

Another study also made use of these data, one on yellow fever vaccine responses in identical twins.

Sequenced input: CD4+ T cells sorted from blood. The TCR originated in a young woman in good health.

Written as DNA, the CDR3 is TGTGCCAGCAGTGCACAAGCGGGGATTGGCAATGAGCAGTTCTTC. Amino acid sequence: CASSAQAGIGNEQFF. This chain joins TRBV2 and TRBJ2-1, with 7 positions matching TRBD2. Germline CDR1 is SNHLY and CDR2 is FYNNEI. This CDR3 is built from 15 residues. The V and J ends lost 4 bases and 6 bases, in that order; junction bases with no gene match: 9.